Each of the 6 T cell receptor beta chains below was sequenced from the same sample in a study of cytomegalovirus exposure and HLA in healthy donors. 60 Vbeta and 13 Jbeta primers were used in PCR. Some clones are missing from TCRdb's copy, which holds only in-frame ones; the method was immunoSEQ multiplex PCR. The sample shows fewer than 200,000 clones, more than 65% of them seen only once. The sample comprised PBMCs. The source is a male donor in good health and CMV-seronegative.

The chain has TRBV6-1 and TRBJ1-1, with D hard to call. The CDR3 runs 14 residues. V lost 6 bases and J 2 bases, leaving 13 bases between the germline ends. Germline values: CDR1 MNHNS, CDR2 SASEGT. The CDR3 nucleotides are TGTGCCAGCAGGCTGAGGGCGTCAAACACTGAAGCTTTCTTT. This codes for CASRLRASNTEAFF.

The V call is TRBV27, the J call TRBJ2-5, with D perhaps TRBD1 (5 bases). The CDR3 consists of 13 residues. Per germline, CDR1 MNHEY and CDR2 SMNVEV (reference sequence). V was shortened by 4 bases and J by 7 bases, with 13 bases between the two germline ends. CDR3 in DNA: TGTGCCAGCAGTTCCACCCCCCAGGGGACCCAGTACTTC. Translated, it gives CASSSTPQGTQYF.

The rearrangement links TRBV5-6 to TRBJ2-7; 9 positions agree with TRBD2. The germline V gene has CDR1 SGHDT and CDR2 YYEEEE. This CDR3 is built from 15 residues. The V and J ends lost 1 base and 4 bases, in that order; junction bases with no gene match: 6. The CDR3 region is CASSLSGTSSYEQYF. The CDR3 DNA reads as TGTGCCAGCAGCTTGAGTGGGACTAGCAGTTACGAGCAGTACTTC.

This sequence joins TRBV5-8 and TRBJ1-4; TRBD1 matches 7 bases. The CDR3 consists of 14 residues. After removal of 4 bases from V and 4 bases from J, the junction contained 4 bases not matched to a gene. Germline V gene data show CDR1 as SGHTS and CDR2 as YDEGEE. The CDR3 reads CASSGTVVNEKLFF. For the CDR3, the DNA is TGTGCCAGCAGCGGGACAGTTGTTAATGAAAAACTGTTTTTT.

The chain carries TRBV11-2 and TRBJ1-1; TRBD1 might be the D (5 bases). There are 14 residues in the CDR3. Germline CDR1 SGHAT, CDR2 FQNNGV. V was cut by 4 bases and J by 8 bases, with 17 bases left in between. This CDR3 is CASSSLILQVEAFF. The DNA for the CDR3 is TGTGCCAGCAGCTCATTAATTTTACAGGTCGAAGCTTTCTTT.

Worth noting for this clone: Since no conserved phenylalanine or tryptophan closes the CDR3, a read error is the likely cause. The V and J genes are TRBV7-8 and TRBJ1-2, with unresolved D. V was shortened by 1 base and J by 4 bases, with 13 bases between the two germline ends. Germline loops: CDR1 SGHVS, CDR2 FQNEAQ. This CDR3 has 15 amino acids. CDR3 coding DNA: TGTGCCAGCAGCTTAGAGGGCTTCTGGGGCTATGGCTACACCCTC. Residues: CASSLEGFWGYGYTL.